This TCR beta chain was identified in a study of OX40 agonist ivuxolimab in advanced cancers. This CDR3 has 15 amino acids. V was clipped by 8 bases and J by 3 bases; unmatched bases: 10. Germline V gene data show CDR1 as MNHNS and CDR2 as SASEGT. TCRdb's table, derived via immunoSEQ multiplex PCR, lists solely in-frame clones and lacks some. The sample includes approximately 100,000 clones, approximately 90% of them seen just once. The source of this sequence is an adult with an advanced solid tumor such as melanoma, head and neck, liver or kidney cancer. The source was CD4+ or CD8+ T cells sorted from blood, collected in a trial of the OX40 agonist ivuxolimab. The V call is TRBV6-1, the J call TRBJ1-2; 9 positions match TRBD1. The CDR3 protein is CASQTGGMSDYGYTF. Written as DNA, the CDR3 is TGTGCCAGCCAGACAGGGGGAATGAGCGACTATGGCTACACCTTC.